Below, 27 T cell receptor beta chains from the same sample are listed, as sequenced in a study of blood T cell repertoires in COVID-19. Some clones are missing from TCRdb's copy, which holds only in-frame ones; the method was immunoSEQ multiplex PCR. The table includes roughly 140,000 clones, roughly 88% detected once. Specimen: peripheral blood. Receptors were obtained from a woman between 45 and 60 years old with acute or convalescent COVID-19.

This chain uses TRBV2 with TRBJ1-2, with a weak D call TRBD1 (6 bases). Between the trimmed V and J ends, which lost 6 bases and 5 bases, there was a span of 10 bases. Germline values: CDR1 SNHLY, CDR2 FYNNEI. CDR3 size: 12 residues. The CDR3 bases are TGTGCCAGCAGGGACAGCCCATATGGCTACACCTTC. Its protein product is CASRDSPYGYTF.

The chain links TRBV27 to TRBJ1-2; 8 bases are shared with TRBD1. Germline V CDR1 and CDR2: MNHEY, SMNVEV (reference sequence). The CDR3 has 19 residues. The junction had 15 bases not matched to a gene; V was cut back by 3 bases and J by 0 bases. This chain's CDR3 is CASSFLPGQAASTNYGYTF. The CDR3 DNA follows: TGTGCCAGCAGTTTCCTACCGGGACAGGCGGCGAGTACTAACTATGGCTACACCTTC.

This chain joins TRBV7-8 and TRBJ1-5, with D possibly TRBD1 on 6 matching bases. The V end lost 4 bases, the J end lost 2 bases, and 12 bases lay between the germline ends. This CDR3 has 15 residues. Germline lookup yields CDR1 SGHVS and CDR2 FQNEAQ. CDR3 protein: CASSSTYRGNQPQHF. The CDR3 coding sequence is TGTGCCAGCAGCTCTACTTACAGGGGCAATCAGCCCCAGCATTTT.

This clone was observed a single time. The junction departs from germline at one end; a sequencing error may be responsible. The genes are TRBV3-1 (or the pseudogene TRBV3-2) and TRBJ2-1, with 9 bases aligning to TRBD1. Germline V gives CDR1 LGHDT, CDR2 YNNKEL (reference sequence). This CDR3 comprises 15 residues. CDR3: CARSHDRGVWNEQFF. Written as DNA, the CDR3 is TGTGCCCGCAGCCACGACAGGGGGGTATGGAATGAGCAGTTCTTC.

The genes are TRBV7-2 and TRBJ2-2; D is unclear. The germline V gene encodes CDR1 SGHTA and CDR2 FQGNSA. CDR3 length equals 12 residues. V gave up 5 bases and J gave up 4 bases, with 5 bases separating them. CDR3 sequence (DNA): TGTGCCAGCAGCCCATTCACCGGGGAGCTGTTTTTT. This codes for CASSPFTGELFF.

This rearrangement joins TRBV9 to TRBJ2-3; 8 positions match TRBD2. Per germline, CDR1 SGDLS and CDR2 YYNGEE. The CDR3 extends over 18 amino acids. V trimming: 1 base; J trimming: 0 bases; junction bases outside the gene matches: 10. DNA of the CDR3: TGTGCCAGCAGCGTATCTGCAAGCGGGGGACCTAGCACAGATACGCAGTATTTT. Its translation is CASSVSASGGPSTDTQYF. The variable domain in full, with the rest retrieved from reference TRBV9 and TRBJ2-3, is DSGVTQTPKHLITATGQRVTLRCSPRSGDLSVYWYQQSLDQGLQFLIQYYNGEERAKGNILERFSAQQFPDLHSELNLSSLELGDSALYFCASSVSASGGPSTDTQYFGPGTRLTVL.

The rearrangement uses TRBV6-5 and TRBJ2-2; 10 bases line up with TRBD2. V shed 2 bases and J 8 bases; nucleotides not matched to a gene: 5. Germline V gene sequence: CDR1 MNHEY, CDR2 SVGAGI. This CDR3 spans 15 amino acids. This CDR3 reads CASSYASGSLGELFF. The CDR3 coding sequence is TGTGCCAGCAGTTACGCTAGCGGGAGTTTAGGGGAGCTGTTTTTT.

The chain carries TRBV4-1 and TRBJ1-2, with no clear D. The CDR3 is made up of 16 amino acids. CDR1 and CDR2 (germline): MGHRA, YSYEKL. The germline V and J ends were trimmed by 2 bases and 6 bases, with 19 bases remaining between them. The CDR3 protein is CASSQNHGGPRDGYTF. Written as DNA, the CDR3 is TGCGCCAGCAGCCAAAACCACGGAGGACCACGGGATGGCTACACCTTC.

This clone was picked up many times. This rearrangement joins TRBV5-4 to TRBJ2-3; TRBD1 aligns across 9 bases. Trimming took 5 bases from V and 6 from J; bases not matched to a gene: 10. Germline-derived CDR1 and CDR2 are SGHNT and YYREEE (reference sequence). The CDR3 covers 15 residues. The CDR3, as DNA: TGTGCCAGCAGTTATCCGGGACAGGGAGGTGATACGCAGTATTTT. Its protein is CASSYPGQGGDTQYF. Combining the CDR3 with reference TRBV5-4 and TRBJ2-3 gives the whole variable domain ETGVTQSPTHLIKTRGQQVTLRCSSQSGHNTVSWYQQALGQGPQFIFQYYREEENGRGNFPPRFSGLQFPNYSSELNVNALELDDSALYLCASSYPGQGGDTQYFGPGTRLTVL.

For the CDR3, the DNA is TGTGCCAGTAGTATAGAAAGGGGGGGCTCTGGGGCCAACGTCCTGACTTTC. This gives the protein CASSIERGGSGANVLTF. The rearrangement uses TRBV19 and TRBJ2-6; TRBD2 is a possible D gene (7 bases). The CDR3 consists of 17 residues. Trimming stripped 0 bases from V and 0 bases from J, with 9 bases between. Germline V lookup: CDR1 LNHDA, CDR2 SQIVND (reference sequence).

The CDR3 reads CASSQTGTSQETQYF. The CDR3 DNA sequence: TGCGCCAGCAGCCAAACCGGGACAAGCCAGGAGACCCAGTACTTC. This chain uses TRBV4-3 with TRBJ2-5, with a possible D match to TRBD1 (6 bases). V lost 2 bases and J lost 5, with 15 bases in between. Germline V CDR1 and CDR2: LGHNA, YSLEER. The CDR3 spans 15 residues.

This clone was detected only a few times. At the DNA level, this CDR3 is encoded by other sequences in the same sample as well. The chain recombines TRBV27 with TRBJ1-1; D remains unclear. The germline V and J ends were trimmed by 2 bases and 1 base, with 5 bases remaining between them. CDR1 is MNHEY, CDR2 SMNVEV, per germline (reference sequence). The length of the CDR3 is 13 residues. The DNA of the CDR3 is TGTGCCAGCAGTTTAAGCCGGAACACTGAAGCTTTCTTT. Its translation: CASSLSRNTEAFF.

This clone was detected a few times. This sequence joins TRBV19 and TRBJ2-2; D perhaps matches TRBD1 (6 bases). CDR3 length equals 14 residues. Germline loops: CDR1 LNHDA, CDR2 SQIVND (reference sequence). Trimming took off 6 bases at V and 2 bases at J, with 10 bases between the two ends. CDR3 amino acids: CASRRTDNTGELFF. Here the CDR3 DNA reads TGTGCCAGTAGACGGACAGACAACACCGGGGAGCTGTTTTTT. Using reference TRBV19 and TRBJ2-2 for the parts outside the CDR3, the full variable domain is DGGITQSPKYLFRKEGQNVTLSCEQNLNHDAMYWYRQDPGQGLRLIYYSQIVNDFQKGDIAEGYSVSREKKESFPLTVTSAQKNPTAFYLCASRRTDNTGELFFGEGSRLTVL.

CDR3 nucleotide sequence: TGTGCCAGCTGGACAACCTCTTACAATCAGCCCCAGCATTTT. It translates to CASWTTSYNQPQHF. This sequence joins TRBV28 and TRBJ1-5; a possible D gene is TRBD1 (5 bases). V lost 8 bases to trimming and J lost 3 bases, with 14 bases between them. Germline values: CDR1 MDHEN, CDR2 SYDVKM. This CDR3 region has 14 residues.

V and J are TRBV4-1 and TRBJ2-1, with D perhaps matching TRBD2 (5 bases). V lost 0 bases and J 6 bases, leaving 18 bases between the germline ends. The CDR3 contains 17 residues. From germline, CDR1 is MGHRA and CDR2 YSYEKL. DNA for the CDR3: TGCGCCAGCAGCCAAGAGGCTCCACACCCCAGCGGCAATGAGCAGTTCTTC. It translates to CASSQEAPHPSGNEQFF.

The V call is TRBV3-1 (or the pseudogene TRBV3-2), the J call TRBJ2-5; TRBD1 might be the D (5 bases). The V end was cut by 0 bases, the J end by 6 bases, with 11 bases between. Germline-derived CDR1 and CDR2 are LGHDT and YNNKEL (reference sequence). The CDR3 length is 14 residues. The DNA for the CDR3 is TGTGCCAGCAGCCAAGATCTCAGGGTCCAGACCCAGTACTTC. It translates to CASSQDLRVQTQYF.

The J gene is TRBJ2-7, the V gene TRBV7-8, with 7 bases fitting TRBD2. CDR1 is SGHVS, CDR2 FQNEAQ, per germline. There are 13 residues in the CDR3. The junction had 8 bases not matched to a gene; V was cut back by 10 bases and J by 2 bases. The CDR3 is CATGGSGAYEQYF. CDR3 coding DNA: TGTGCCACGGGCGGGAGCGGCGCCTACGAGCAGTACTTC.

The chain carries TRBV18 and TRBJ2-5, with D perhaps matching TRBD2 (5 bases). V gave up 3 bases and J gave up 2 bases, with 10 bases separating them. Germline V gene lookup returns CDR1 KGHSH and CDR2 LQKENI. The CDR3 has 14 residues. The CDR3: CASSPGVRQETQYF. The CDR3 DNA follows: TGTGCCAGCTCACCGGGAGTTCGGCAAGAGACCCAGTACTTC.

The chain joins TRBV4-3 to TRBJ1-2; a weak D match, TRBD1 (6 bases). The CDR3 sequence is 15 residues long. Germline V gives CDR1 LGHNA, CDR2 YSLEER. V was shortened by 4 bases and J by 2 bases, with 14 bases between the two germline ends. CDR3 region: CASSPGGRGNYGYTF. The CDR3 bases are TGCGCCAGCAGCCCTGGGGGTAGGGGGAACTATGGCTACACCTTC.

This clone has a single count. The gene calls are TRBV24-1 and TRBJ2-5; 7 positions match TRBD2. The CDR3 sequence is 15 residues long. The germline CDR1 and CDR2 sequences are KGHDR and SFDVKD. The ends lost 4 bases at V and 4 bases at J; junction bases unmatched: 8. The DNA for the CDR3 is TGTGCCACCAGTGAATCGAGCGGGAAGGGAGAGACCCAGTACTTC. Protein: CATSESSGKGETQYF.

The V and J genes are TRBV18 and TRBJ2-2, with 7 positions matching TRBD1. V lost 1 base, J lost 0 bases, and 2 bases stayed unmatched. The CDR3 has 16 amino acids. CDR1 is KGHSH and CDR2 is LQKENI in the germline V gene. CDR3 loop: CASSPQGATNTGELFF. CDR3 DNA: TGTGCCAGCTCACCACAGGGGGCCACGAACACCGGGGAGCTGTTTTTT.

This chain links TRBV28 with TRBJ1-1, with D perhaps TRBD1 (5 bases). Germline loops: CDR1 MDHEN, CDR2 SYDVKM. This CDR3 is built from 15 residues. V shed 5 bases and J shed 1 base, with 14 bases lying between them. The CDR3 protein is CASSDTGTENTEAFF. The CDR3 DNA reads as TGTGCCAGCAGTGATACCGGGACTGAGAACACTGAAGCTTTCTTT.

The chain is built from TRBV5-4 and TRBJ1-2; D is undetermined. The V gene lost 0 bases and the J gene lost 4 bases, with 13 bases spanning the gap. Germline V gene lookup returns CDR1 SGHNT and CDR2 YYREEE (reference sequence). The CDR3 is 15 amino acids. CDR3 DNA sequence: TGTGCCAGCAGCTTGGTACGGGGAGGCGGCTATGGCTACACCTTC. Amino acid sequence: CASSLVRGGGYGYTF. Looking up the rest from reference TRBV5-4 and TRBJ1-2 gives the full variable domain: ETGVTQSPTHLIKTRGQQVTLRCSSQSGHNTVSWYQQALGQGPQFIFQYYREEENGRGNFPPRFSGLQFPNYSSELNVNALELDDSALYLCASSLVRGGGYGYTFGSGTRLTVV.

The chain is built from TRBV4-2 and TRBJ1-5; D is perhaps TRBD1 (6 bases). The length of the CDR3 is 17 residues. The germline V gene encodes CDR1 LGHNA and CDR2 YNFKEQ. Trimming stripped 0 bases from V and 0 bases from J, with 12 bases between. The CDR3 sequence: CASSQDLTGNSNQPQHF. The CDR3 DNA reads as TGTGCCAGCAGCCAAGATCTTACAGGGAATAGCAATCAGCCCCAGCATTTT.

This chain connects TRBV28 to TRBJ2-7; 8 bases match TRBD1. V lost 7 bases, J lost 3 bases, and 8 bases stayed unmatched. Germline V lookup: CDR1 MDHEN, CDR2 SYDVKM. This CDR3 has 14 amino acids. The CDR3 reads CASKTDRGFYEQYF. In DNA, the CDR3 is TGTGCCAGCAAGACAGACAGGGGCTTCTACGAGCAGTACTTC.

The chain is built from TRBV9 and TRBJ1-5; D not certain. Germline V gene sequence: CDR1 SGDLS, CDR2 YYNGEE. The germline V and J ends were trimmed by 3 bases and 4 bases, with 8 bases remaining between them. The CDR3 consists of 13 residues. The CDR3 sequence is CASSALTNQPQHF. The DNA of the CDR3 is TGTGCCAGCAGCGCCCTGACAAATCAGCCCCAGCATTTT.

There are a few counts of this clone. This sequence joins TRBV20-1 and TRBJ1-1, with 8 bases lining up with TRBD1. The CDR3 length is 15 residues. J lost 5 bases, V lost 3 bases, and 11 bases had no gene match. Per germline, CDR1 DFQATT and CDR2 SNEGSKA (reference sequence). The CDR3 sequence is CSASRETGVRTEAFF. For the CDR3, the DNA is TGCAGTGCTAGTAGAGAGACAGGGGTGAGAACTGAAGCTTTCTTT.